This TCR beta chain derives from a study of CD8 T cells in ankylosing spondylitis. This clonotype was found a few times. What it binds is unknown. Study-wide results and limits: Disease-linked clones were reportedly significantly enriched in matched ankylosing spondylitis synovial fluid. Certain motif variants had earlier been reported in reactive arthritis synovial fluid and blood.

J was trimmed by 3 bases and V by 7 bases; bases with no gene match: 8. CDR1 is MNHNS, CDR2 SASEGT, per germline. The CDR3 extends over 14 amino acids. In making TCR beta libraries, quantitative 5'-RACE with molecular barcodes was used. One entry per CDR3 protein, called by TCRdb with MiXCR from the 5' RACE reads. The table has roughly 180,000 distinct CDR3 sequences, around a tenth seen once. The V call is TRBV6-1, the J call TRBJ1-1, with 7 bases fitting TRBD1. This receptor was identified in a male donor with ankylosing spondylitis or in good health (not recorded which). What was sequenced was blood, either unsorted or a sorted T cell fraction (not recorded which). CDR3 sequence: CASTLGTAYTEAFF. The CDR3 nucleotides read TGTGCCAGCACCCTAGGGACAGCATACACTGAAGCTTTCTTT.